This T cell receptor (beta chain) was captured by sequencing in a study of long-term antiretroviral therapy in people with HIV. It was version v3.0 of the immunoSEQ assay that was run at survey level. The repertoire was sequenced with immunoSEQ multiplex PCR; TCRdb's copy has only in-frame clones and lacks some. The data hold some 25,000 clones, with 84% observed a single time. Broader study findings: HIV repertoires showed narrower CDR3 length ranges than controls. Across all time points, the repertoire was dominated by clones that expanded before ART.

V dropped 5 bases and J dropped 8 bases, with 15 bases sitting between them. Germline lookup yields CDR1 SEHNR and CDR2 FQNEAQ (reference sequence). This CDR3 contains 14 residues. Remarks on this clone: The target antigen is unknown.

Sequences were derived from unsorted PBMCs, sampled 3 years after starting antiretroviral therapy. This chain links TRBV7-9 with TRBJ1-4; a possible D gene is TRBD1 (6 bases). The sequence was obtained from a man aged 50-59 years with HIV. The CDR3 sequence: CASSEGTTREKLFF. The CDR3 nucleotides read TGTGCCAGCAGCGAAGGGACAACAAGGGAAAAACTGTTTTTT.